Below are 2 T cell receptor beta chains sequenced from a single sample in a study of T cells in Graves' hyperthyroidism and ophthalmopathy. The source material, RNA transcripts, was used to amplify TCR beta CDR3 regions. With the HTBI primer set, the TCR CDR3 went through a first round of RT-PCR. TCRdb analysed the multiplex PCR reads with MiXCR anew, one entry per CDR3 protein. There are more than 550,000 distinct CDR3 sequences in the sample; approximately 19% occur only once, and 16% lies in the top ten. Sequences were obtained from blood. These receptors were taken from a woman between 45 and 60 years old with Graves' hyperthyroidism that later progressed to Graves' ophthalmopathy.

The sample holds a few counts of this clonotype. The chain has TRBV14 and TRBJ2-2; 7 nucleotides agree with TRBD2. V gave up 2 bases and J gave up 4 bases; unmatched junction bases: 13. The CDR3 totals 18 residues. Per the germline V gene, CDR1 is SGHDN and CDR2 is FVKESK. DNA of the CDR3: TGTGCCAGCAGCCAATTTCCAGGCGGTTGGGGGGGCACCGGGGAGCTGTTTTTT. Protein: CASSQFPGGWGGTGELFF.

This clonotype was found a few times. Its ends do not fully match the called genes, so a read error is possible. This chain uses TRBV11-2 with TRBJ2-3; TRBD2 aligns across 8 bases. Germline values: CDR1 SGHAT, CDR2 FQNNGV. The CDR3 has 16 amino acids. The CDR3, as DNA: TGCGCCAGCAGCCAACAAGCGGGGGCCACGATGGATACGCAGTATTTT. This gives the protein CASSQQAGATMDTQYF.